The source of this T cell receptor beta chain is a study of T cells after yellow fever vaccination. This CDR3 spans 14 amino acids. V gave up 4 bases and J gave up 6 bases, with 13 bases separating them. Per germline, CDR1 SGHRS and CDR2 YFSETQ. TCRdb ran MiXCR on the 5' RACE reads and lists one entry per CDR3 protein. Here the sample spans some 120,000 distinct CDR3 sequences, 7.5% to 10% being singletons. In this sample, this clonotype turned up a few times. The source is a young man who received the YFV17D yellow fever vaccine. The genes are TRBV5-1 and TRBJ2-2; a possible D gene is TRBD1 (5 bases). The sample here was CD8+ T cells sorted from PBMCs, taken on the day of the yellow fever booster vaccination. CDR3 loop: CASSPYRLSGELFF. The CDR3 bases are TGCGCCAGCAGCCCTTACAGGTTATCCGGGGAGCTGTTTTTT.